The rows below give T cell receptor beta chains drawn from one sample of a study of T cell repertoires in cytomegalovirus infection. TCRdb itself ran the reads through MiXCR, one entry per CDR3 protein. This sample has about 100,000 distinct CDR3 sequences, with approximately 16% found just once. Sequences were obtained from PBMCs. The receptors were sampled from a human donor in good health (CMV status not recorded). Some clones in this sample may be carry-over from other donors' samples. Each CDR3 is given with its conserved first and last residue. The order of the fields is V gene, J gene, D gene, clone size, CDR3 DNA, CDR3 protein. D genes are given only for firm matches. Part of the rows lack a size; the others show once, few, many or a class for expanded clones.

TRBV6-2/TRBV6-3,TRBJ1-2,-,-,TGTGCCAGCAGATTGGGCCCGTCCCCCAGGGGCTACACCTTC,CASRLGPSPRGYTF
TRBV18,TRBJ2-3,-,-,TGTGCCAGCTCACCACCAGTAAGCACAGATACGCAGTATTTT,CASSPPVSTDTQYF
TRBV29-1,TRBJ1-2,TRBD1,-,TGCAGCGTTGAGGGACAGGGATTTGATGGCTACACCTTC,CSVEGQGFDGYTF
TRBV9,TRBJ2-3,-,-,TGTGCCAGCAGCCCGGCGGCTGATACGCAGTATTTT,CASSPAADTQYF
TRBV19,TRBJ2-7,-,-,TGTGCCAGTAGGGGCGGGACCGGGATCTACGAGCAGTACTTC,CASRGGTGIYEQYF
TRBV28,TRBJ2-1,-,-,TGTGCCAGCACTCTACGGGCGGGTTTGATATCCTACAATGAGCAGTTCTTC,CASTLRAGLISYNEQFF
TRBV19,TRBJ2-1,-,many,TGTGCCAGTAGTATAGAGGGCTTAGAGGAGTTCTTC,CASSIEGLEEFF
TRBV4-2,TRBJ2-1,TRBD2,-,TGTGCCAGCAGCCAAACTAGCGGGGCTAGCTCCTACAATGAGCAGTTCTTC,CASSQTSGASSYNEQFF
TRBV5-3,TRBJ2-7,TRBD1,-,TGTGCCAGCAGCAGGCTAGACAGGGGTTTGCGCTACGAGCAGTACTTC,CASSRLDRGLRYEQYF
TRBV7-9,TRBJ1-4,TRBD1,many,TGTGCCAGCAGCTTAACAGGGGGCGCCGAAAAACTGTTTTTT,CASSLTGGAEKLFF
TRBV7-6,TRBJ1-1,-,many,TGTGCCAGCAGCAGTTACACTGAAGCTTTCTTT,CASSSYTEAFF